A selection of T cell receptor beta chains follows, all from one sample in a study of persistence of HIV-infected CD4 T cells. The antigens for these receptors are not known. The repertoire was sequenced with immunoSEQ multiplex PCR; TCRdb's copy has only in-frame clones and lacks some. In the table there are about 40,000 clones, more than 75% of which are singletons. This sample comprised CD4+ T cells sorted from PBMCs after approximately 20-hour stimulation, obtained from a patient who received antiretroviral therapy. Receptors originate from an adult man with HIV who was CMV-seropositive. CDR3s include the opening cysteine and the closing phenylalanine or tryptophan. Fields, in order: J gene, V gene, clone size, CDR3 length, D gene, CDR3 DNA, CDR3 protein. The D gene is left open where the match is weak. A clone size is listed for some rows: how often the clone was seen (once, few, many), or a class if it is expanded.

j_gene: TRBJ2-7
v_gene: TRBV7-2
abundance: -
len: 17
d_gene: -
CDR3nt: TGTGCCAGCAGCTCAGGGGGGGGCGGCATAAGCTCCTACGAGCAGTACTTC
CDR3aa: CASSSGGGGISSYEQYF

j_gene: TRBJ1-1
v_gene: TRBV5-1
abundance: -
len: 13
d_gene: -
CDR3nt: TGCGCCAGCAGCTTGTTGGGGGACACTGAAGCTTTCTTT
CDR3aa: CASSLLGDTEAFF

j_gene: TRBJ2-2
v_gene: TRBV6-5
abundance: few
len: 14
d_gene: -
CDR3nt: TGTGCCAGCAGTTACACTAGGGTCACCGGGGAGCTGTTTTTT
CDR3aa: CASSYTRVTGELFF

j_gene: TRBJ1-6
v_gene: TRBV18
abundance: once
len: 15
d_gene: -
CDR3nt: TGTGCCAGCTCAGCACAGAGCTCCTATAATTCACCCCTCCACTTT
CDR3aa: CASSAQSSYNSPLHF

j_gene: TRBJ1-1
v_gene: TRBV7-3
abundance: -
len: 16
d_gene: -
CDR3nt: TGTGCCAGCAGCTCGCGGCCGGGAGCCTTGAACACTGAAGCTTTCTTT
CDR3aa: CASSSRPGALNTEAFF

j_gene: TRBJ2-7
v_gene: TRBV18
abundance: -
len: 15
d_gene: TRBD1
CDR3nt: TGTGCCAGCTCACCACAGGGACAGGGGCTCAACGAGCAGTACTTC
CDR3aa: CASSPQGQGLNEQYF

j_gene: TRBJ1-1
v_gene: TRBV6-6
abundance: -
len: 13
d_gene: -
CDR3nt: TGTGCCAGCAGTTACGCGGAAACAAGTACGGCTTTCTTT
CDR3aa: CASSYAETSTAFF

j_gene: TRBJ2-7
v_gene: TRBV5-1
abundance: once
len: 20
d_gene: TRBD2
CDR3nt: TGCGCCAGCAGCTGCAATCCGGGACTAGCGGGATGCGGAGCCGCCTACGAGCAGTACTTC
CDR3aa: CASSCNPGLAGCGAAYEQYF

j_gene: TRBJ1-1
v_gene: TRBV18
abundance: few
len: 15
d_gene: -
CDR3nt: TGTGCCAGCTCACCGACGACAGGAAGGGGAACTGAAGCTTTCTTT
CDR3aa: CASSPTTGRGTEAFF

j_gene: TRBJ2-2
v_gene: TRBV18
abundance: medium-sized
len: 16
d_gene: -
CDR3nt: TGTGCCAGCTCACCACCGGCCAGTACTTTCACCGGGGAGCTGTTTTTT
CDR3aa: CASSPPASTFTGELFF

j_gene: TRBJ2-4
v_gene: TRBV7-6
abundance: -
len: 20
d_gene: -
CDR3nt: TGTGCCAGCAGCTTAGCGGGGGGCACACTGGGGACCCATGGTCGGCACATTCAGTACTTC
CDR3aa: CASSLAGGTLGTHGRHIQYF

j_gene: TRBJ1-1
v_gene: TRBV30
abundance: -
len: 11
d_gene: -
CDR3nt: TGTGCCTGGAGTGCCCGCACTGAAGCTTTCTTT
CDR3aa: CAWSARTEAFF

j_gene: TRBJ2-5
v_gene: TRBV7-3
abundance: -
len: 13
d_gene: -
CDR3nt: TGTGCCAGCAGCTGGGGGAGAGAAGAGACCCAGTACTTC
CDR3aa: CASSWGREETQYF

j_gene: TRBJ2-2
v_gene: TRBV27
abundance: -
len: 16
d_gene: TRBD1
CDR3nt: TGTGCCAGCAGTTCCGGACAGGGGGACAATACCGGGGAGCTGTTTTTT
CDR3aa: CASSSGQGDNTGELFF

j_gene: TRBJ2-2
v_gene: TRBV5-1
abundance: few
len: 15
d_gene: TRBD1
CDR3nt: TGCGCCAGCAGCTGGACAGGGACCAGAGCCGGGGAGCTGTTTTTT
CDR3aa: CASSWTGTRAGELFF

j_gene: TRBJ2-7
v_gene: TRBV19
abundance: -
len: 18
d_gene: TRBD2
CDR3nt: TGTGCCAGTAGTCTCTCCGGACTAGCGGGAGAACTTTTCTACGAGCAGTACTTC
CDR3aa: CASSLSGLAGELFYEQYF

j_gene: TRBJ1-2
v_gene: TRBV6-2/TRBV6-3
abundance: -
len: 16
d_gene: TRBD1
CDR3nt: TGTGCCAGCAGCCTGCGAACAGGGGGCGGGAGCTATGGCTACACCTTC
CDR3aa: CASSLRTGGGSYGYTF

j_gene: TRBJ2-7
v_gene: TRBV14
abundance: -
len: 15
d_gene: -
CDR3nt: TGTGCCAGCAGCCAAGATAGTCGGTACTCTTACGAGCAGTACTTC
CDR3aa: CASSQDSRYSYEQYF

j_gene: TRBJ2-1
v_gene: TRBV4-3
abundance: once
len: 19
d_gene: TRBD1
CDR3nt: TGCGCCAGCAGCCATCGTGCTAGTACCGGGACAGCCCTCGGCAATGAGCAGTTCTTC
CDR3aa: CASSHRASTGTALGNEQFF

j_gene: TRBJ2-5
v_gene: TRBV29-1
abundance: -
len: 15
d_gene: TRBD2
CDR3nt: TGCAGCAGTGGTACTAGCGGGAGATTCTTTGAGACCCAGTACTTC
CDR3aa: CSSGTSGRFFETQYF

j_gene: TRBJ1-1
v_gene: TRBV9
abundance: once
len: 16
d_gene: -
CDR3nt: TGTGCCAGCAGCCCAGACATACCTCTTAGCGGCACTGAAGCTTTCTTT
CDR3aa: CASSPDIPLSGTEAFF

j_gene: TRBJ1-6
v_gene: TRBV2
abundance: -
len: 18
d_gene: -
CDR3nt: TGTGCCAGCAGTGAGAGGGATCATCGGAGCTCCTATAATTCACCCCTCCACTTT
CDR3aa: CASSERDHRSSYNSPLHF

j_gene: TRBJ1-2
v_gene: TRBV5-1
abundance: -
len: 15
d_gene: -
CDR3nt: TGCGCCAGCAGCTTGAGGAACGAAGACCTCTCTGGCTACACCTTC
CDR3aa: CASSLRNEDLSGYTF

j_gene: TRBJ2-7
v_gene: TRBV5-5
abundance: -
len: 15
d_gene: TRBD1
CDR3nt: TGTGCCAGCAGCGGGCAGCCTGGACAGGGCTCCGAGCAGTACTTC
CDR3aa: CASSGQPGQGSEQYF

j_gene: TRBJ1-4
v_gene: TRBV9
abundance: -
len: 14
d_gene: -
CDR3nt: TGTGCCAGCAGCGTAGCGATCGGGGCTGAAAAACTGTTTTTT
CDR3aa: CASSVAIGAEKLFF

j_gene: TRBJ1-3
v_gene: TRBV4-1
abundance: -
len: 16
d_gene: TRBD1
CDR3nt: TGCGCCAGCAGCCCTGGACAGGGACCCTCTGGAAACACCATATATTTT
CDR3aa: CASSPGQGPSGNTIYF

j_gene: TRBJ1-1
v_gene: TRBV7-6
abundance: -
len: 14
d_gene: -
CDR3nt: TGTGCCAGCAGCCTGGTGGGCATGAACACTGAAGCTTTCTTT
CDR3aa: CASSLVGMNTEAFF

j_gene: TRBJ2-7
v_gene: TRBV6-5
abundance: -
len: 13
d_gene: TRBD1
CDR3nt: TGTGCCAGCAGTTACAACTCCCAGGGGGCTCAGTACTTC
CDR3aa: CASSYNSQGAQYF

j_gene: TRBJ2-3
v_gene: TRBV9
abundance: -
len: 17
d_gene: -
CDR3nt: TGTGCCAGCAGCACAAACGCAGGGGGGAGTAGGACAGATACGCAGTATTTT
CDR3aa: CASSTNAGGSRTDTQYF

j_gene: TRBJ2-5
v_gene: TRBV30
abundance: -
len: 18
d_gene: -
CDR3nt: TGTGCCTGGAGTGTAAAGGGTCTAGCGAAGATGGGTCAAGAGACCCAGTACTTC
CDR3aa: CAWSVKGLAKMGQETQYF

j_gene: TRBJ1-4
v_gene: TRBV5-1
abundance: -
len: 11
d_gene: -
CDR3nt: TGCGCCAGCAGCTTAAATGAAAAACTGTTTTTT
CDR3aa: CASSLNEKLFF

j_gene: TRBJ2-7
v_gene: TRBV19
abundance: -
len: 14
d_gene: -
CDR3nt: TGTGCCAGTAGTATAGACAGCATAGCCTACGAGCAGTACTTC
CDR3aa: CASSIDSIAYEQYF

j_gene: TRBJ2-5
v_gene: TRBV29-1
abundance: -
len: 14
d_gene: -
CDR3nt: TGCAGCGGCTCTAGTGGGAACTACCAAGAGACCCAGTACTTC
CDR3aa: CSGSSGNYQETQYF

j_gene: TRBJ2-7
v_gene: TRBV19
abundance: -
len: 14
d_gene: -
CDR3nt: TGTGCCAGTAGCCTCTTTCTAGAGGTGGGGGAGCAGTACTTC
CDR3aa: CASSLFLEVGEQYF

j_gene: TRBJ2-2
v_gene: TRBV11-3
abundance: -
len: 16
d_gene: TRBD2
CDR3nt: TGTGCCAGCAGCTTGATATCTAGCGGGATATTCGGGGAGCTGTTTTTT
CDR3aa: CASSLISSGIFGELFF

j_gene: TRBJ2-1
v_gene: TRBV5-4
abundance: -
len: 16
d_gene: -
CDR3nt: TGTGCCAGCCGCTCCCCTGACACGAGGCGAAACAATGAGCAGTTCTTC
CDR3aa: CASRSPDTRRNNEQFF